These 23 T cell receptor beta chains were all obtained from the same sample, sequenced in a study of T cell repertoires in cytomegalovirus infection. These receptors have no identified antigens. TCRdb re-called the reads through MiXCR, storing one row per CDR3 protein. Of 750,000 to 950,000 distinct CDR3 sequences detected, 25% to 35% appear once; the ten largest clones hold over 10%. This specimen consisted of cultured CD8+ T cells from PBMCs, obtained from culture after CMV antigen stimulation. Every receptor here comes from a human donor in good health (CMV status not recorded). Some clones in this sample may be carry-over from other donors' samples.

The chain links TRBV25-1 to TRBJ2-1, with D hard to call. Germline-derived CDR1 and CDR2 are MGHDK and SYGVNS. The CDR3 runs 11 residues. V was trimmed by 2 bases and J by 8 bases, leaving 4 bases between them. The CDR3 nucleotides read TGTGCCAGCAGTGAAAGATATGAGCAGTTCTTC. As protein: CASSERYEQFF.

The sample holds a few counts of this clonotype. The rearrangement links TRBV7-9 to TRBJ1-6; unclear D gene. This CDR3 has 14 amino acids. V dropped 4 bases and J dropped 8 bases, with 12 bases sitting between them. CDR1 is SEHNR, CDR2 FQNEAQ, per germline (reference sequence). CDR3 in DNA: TGTGCCAGCAGCTCCGAGGATTATGATTCACCCCTCCACTTT. It yields the protein CASSSEDYDSPLHF.

This clonotype was seen a single time. A read error may account for a junction end that differs from germline. The chain carries TRBV4-2 and TRBJ2-3; D may correspond to TRBD1 or TRBD2 (6 bases each). Germline V gene sequence: CDR1 LGHNA, CDR2 YNFKEQ. CDR3 length: 18 residues. CDR3 coding DNA: TGTGCCAACAGCCAAGGGGGGCCAGACTGGTCGAACACAGATACGCAGTATTTT. It translates to CANSQGGPDWSNTDTQYF.

This clonotype was observed a handful of times. The genes are TRBV27 and TRBJ2-4; D is possibly TRBD2 (6 bases). Germline V gene lookup returns CDR1 MNHEY and CDR2 SMNVEV (reference sequence). Trimming shortened V by 0 bases and J by 1 base, and 7 bases separated the two germline ends. The CDR3 loop spans 15 amino acids. The CDR3: CASSLSRGAKNIQYF. As DNA, the CDR3 is TGTGCCAGCAGTTTATCTCGGGGGGCCAAAAACATTCAGTACTTC.

This clonotype was observed a few times. The V and J genes are TRBV12-3 or TRBV12-4 and TRBJ1-1; the D is unclear. Trimming took off 5 bases at V and 0 bases at J, with 28 bases between the two ends. This CDR3 has 20 residues. The CDR3: CASSATEPHLLAVMNTEAFF. CDR3 coding DNA: TGTGCCAGCAGTGCTACAGAACCCCACCTTCTAGCCGTAATGAACACTGAAGCTTTCTTT.

This chain connects TRBV24-1 to TRBJ2-2; D unresolved. V lost 6 bases to trimming and J lost 3 bases, with 13 bases between them. Germline V gene lookup returns CDR1 KGHDR and CDR2 SFDVKD. The CDR3 spans 15 residues. CDR3 protein: CATSTLARDTGELFF. Here the CDR3 DNA reads TGTGCCACCAGTACACTGGCTCGGGACACCGGGGAGCTGTTTTTT.

To note about this clonotype: A much larger clone lies a single base off, so this may be a read error. This sequence joins TRBV12-3 or TRBV12-4 and TRBJ2-5; D uncertain. The length of the CDR3 is 16 residues. The CDR3 is CVSRPPSGDLSETQYF. CDR3 coding DNA: TGTGTCAGCAGACCCCCCTCCGGCGACCTATCAGAGACCCAGTACTTC.

CDR3 in amino acids: CASSPTRGGRGNQPQHF. The CDR3 nucleotides read TGTGCCAGTAGTCCTACTAGGGGGGGTAGAGGCAATCAGCCCCAGCATTTT. V gene TRBV19 combines with J gene TRBJ1-5; TRBD1 might be the D (6 bases). Germline V CDR1 and CDR2: LNHDA, SQIVND (reference sequence). The ends were cut back, 5 bases at V and 2 bases at J, with 19 bases in the middle. CDR3 length: 17 amino acids.

This clonotype was counted between two and nine times. The rearrangement links TRBV14 to TRBJ2-1; TRBD2 matches 13 bases. Trimming took 4 bases from V and 2 from J; bases not matched to a gene: 5. Germline lookup yields CDR1 SGHDN and CDR2 FVKESK. This CDR3 is 17 amino acids long. CDR3 sequence reads: CASSRPGLAGTYNEQFF. The DNA of the CDR3 is TGTGCCAGCAGCCGGCCGGGACTAGCGGGGACCTACAATGAGCAGTTCTTC.

The rearrangement uses TRBV14 and TRBJ1-6; perhaps TRBD1 as D (5 bases). This CDR3 has 14 residues. Germline-derived CDR1 and CDR2 are SGHDN and FVKESK. V lost 7 bases, J lost 10 bases, and 17 bases lay in between. The CDR3 DNA reads TGTGCCAGCAACCATCCCGGGACGGGATCACCCCTCCACTTT. Protein product: CASNHPGTGSPLHF. The entire variable domain, with the rest obtained from reference TRBV14 and TRBJ1-6, is as follows: EAGVTQFPSHSVIEKGQTVTLRCDPISGHDNLYWYRRVMGKEIKFLLHFVKESKQDESGMPNNRFLAERTGGTYSTLKVQPAELEDSGVYFCASNHPGTGSPLHFGNGTRLTVT.

V is TRBV7-9 and J is TRBJ1-5; no clear D. CDR3 size: 17 residues. Germline CDR1 reads SEHNR; CDR2 reads FQNEAQ (reference sequence). With 0 bases removed from V and 0 bases from J, the gap between germline ends came to 12 bases. As DNA, the CDR3 is TGTGCCAGCAGCTTAGCGGACGGATTATATAGCAATCAGCCCCAGCATTTT. It codes for CASSLADGLYSNQPQHF. Combining the CDR3 with reference TRBV7-9 and TRBJ1-5 gives the whole variable domain DTGVSQNPRHKITKRGQNVTFRCDPISEHNRLYWYRQTLGQGPEFLTYFQNEAQLEKSRLLSDRFSAERPKGSFSTLEIQRTEQGDSAMYLCASSLADGLYSNQPQHFGDGTRLSIL.

The V gene is TRBV7-6, the J gene TRBJ1-1; the D is unclear. V was pared by 4 bases and J by 8 bases, with 11 bases between. This CDR3 has 12 amino acids. Germline V gene sequence: CDR1 SGHVS, CDR2 FNYEAQ. The CDR3 protein is CASSSRSGEAFF. CDR3 DNA: TGTGCCAGCAGCTCCCGTAGCGGGGAAGCTTTCTTT. The complete variable domain, with remaining parts taken from reference TRBV7-6 and TRBJ1-1, reads GAGVSQSPRYKVTKRGQDVALRCDPISGHVSLYWYRQALGQGPEFLTYFNYEAQQDKSGLPNDRFSAERPEGSISTLTIQRTEQRDSAMYRCASSSRSGEAFFGQGTRLTVV.

The rearrangement links TRBV25-1 to TRBJ1-2; 11 bases agree with TRBD1. The CDR3 is 15 residues long. The V and J ends lost 6 bases and 7 bases, in that order; junction bases with no gene match: 10. Germline-derived CDR1 and CDR2 are MGHDK and SYGVNS. In DNA, the CDR3 is TGTGCCAGCAGCGAGGACAGGGGGCTGTTTATTGGCTACACCTTC. This codes for CASSEDRGLFIGYTF.

Details on this clonotype: A read error may account for a junction end that differs from germline. The chain couples TRBV9 to TRBJ1-1, with 8 bases aligning to TRBD1. CDR1 is SGDLS, CDR2 YYNGEE, per germline. The CDR3 loop spans 13 amino acids. The DNA for the CDR3 is TGTGCCAGCAGCTATCAGGGGGCCCCTGAGGCTTTCTTT. Its protein is CASSYQGAPEAFF.

The CDR3 loop is CASSVRGGTEAFF. The CDR3 DNA sequence: TGTGCCAGCAGCGTGAGGGGGGGTACTGAAGCTTTCTTT. The chain recombines TRBV11-3 with TRBJ1-1, with TRBD1 as a possible D gene (6 bases). CDR1 is SGHNT and CDR2 is YENEEA in the germline V gene. The V and J ends lost 5 bases and 5 bases respectively, with 12 bases between them. This CDR3 is 13 amino acids long.

This clonotype was detected ten times or more. This chain joins TRBV7-8 and TRBJ2-5; TRBD2 matches at 7 bases. The CDR3 is made up of 17 amino acids. Losses at the gene ends were 1 base for V and 0 bases for J; bases not matched to a gene: 8. Germline V gene lookup returns CDR1 SGHVS and CDR2 FQNEAQ. The CDR3 here is CASSLGLADQYQETQYF. In nucleotides, the CDR3 is TGTGCCAGCAGCTTAGGGCTAGCGGATCAGTACCAAGAGACCCAGTACTTC.

The chain carries TRBV24-1 and TRBJ2-4; no definite D call. The length of the CDR3 is 13 residues. Trimming removed 5 bases at V and 6 bases at J, with 10 bases between. The germline V gene has CDR1 KGHDR and CDR2 SFDVKD. In nucleotides, the CDR3 is TGTGCCACCAGTGGGCACCTATCAAACATTCAGTACTTC. Translating it yields CATSGHLSNIQYF.

The chain uses TRBV6-5 and TRBJ1-1; the D gene is possibly TRBD1 (5 bases). V shed 0 bases and J shed 8 bases, with 13 bases lying between them. Germline CDR1 MNHEY, CDR2 SVGAGI. This CDR3 spans 14 amino acids. This CDR3 reads CASSYSSSRQEAFF. For the CDR3, the DNA is TGTGCCAGCAGTTACTCGAGTTCGAGACAGGAAGCTTTCTTT.

This clonotype was observed a few times. The chain recombines TRBV25-1 with TRBJ1-2; 9 bases line up with TRBD1. Germline loops: CDR1 MGHDK, CDR2 SYGVNS. The CDR3 runs 16 residues. V lost 4 bases to trimming and J lost 6 bases; unmatched junction nucleotides: 12. The CDR3 loop reads CASSATGDRGRNGYTF. CDR3 in DNA: TGTGCCAGCAGTGCCACAGGAGACAGGGGGAGGAATGGCTACACCTTC.

This chain links TRBV6-6 with TRBJ1-5, with 8 bases fitting TRBD1. This CDR3 spans 16 amino acids. Germline CDR1 is MNHNY and CDR2 is SVGAGI (reference sequence). Trimming took 5 bases from V and 1 from J; bases not matched to a gene: 7. The CDR3 nucleotides read TGTGCCAGCAGTCGATTGACAGGGGAGAGCAATCAGCCCCAGCATTTT. Translated: CASSRLTGESNQPQHF.

The chain joins TRBV2 to TRBJ2-5, with 7 bases matching TRBD1. J was trimmed by 5 bases and V by 5 bases; bases with no gene match: 14. Germline V gene sequence: CDR1 SNHLY, CDR2 FYNNEI. This CDR3 contains 16 residues. The CDR3 reads CASSPGGRTGRETQYF. CDR3 sequence (DNA): TGTGCCAGCAGTCCAGGGGGTCGTACAGGAAGGGAGACCCAGTACTTC. Full variable domain (rest looked up from reference TRBV2 and TRBJ2-5): EPEVTQTPSHQVTQMGQEVILRCVPISNHLYFYWYRQILGQKVEFLVSFYNNEISEKSEIFDDQFSVERPDGSNFTLKIRSTKLEDSAMYFCASSPGGRTGRETQYFGPGTRLLVL.

This chain uses TRBV6-5 with TRBJ2-2, with 7 bases fitting TRBD1. The CDR3 is 13 residues long. Looked up from germline, CDR1 is MNHEY and CDR2 is SVGAGI. V trimming: 6 bases; J trimming: 6 bases; junction bases outside the gene matches: 4. CDR3 sequence: CASSGTVAGELFF. The CDR3 nucleotides read TGTGCCAGCAGCGGGACAGTAGCCGGGGAGCTGTTTTTT.

The J gene is TRBJ2-1, the V gene TRBV27, with D perhaps given as TRBD1 or TRBD2 (6 bases each). Germline V gene lookup returns CDR1 MNHEY and CDR2 SMNVEV (reference sequence). Between the trimmed V and J ends, which lost 5 bases and 9 bases, there was a span of 20 bases. CDR3 size: 15 residues. The CDR3 sequence is CASSPIGGLALEQFF. The CDR3 DNA follows: TGTGCCAGCAGTCCGATAGGGGGGCTCGCACTTGAGCAGTTCTTC.